This entry concerns a single T cell receptor beta chain. Its antigen is not identified. Full-length variable regions came from constant-region reverse primers plus semi-nested Nested Universal Primer A PCR. TCRdb re-called the 5' RACE reads through MiXCR, storing one row per CDR3 protein. The table includes tens of thousands of distinct CDR3 sequences, 20% to 25% detected once. The J segment lost 4 bases and the V segment lost 5 bases, leaving 7 bases of the junction unmatched. Germline lookup yields CDR1 KGHSH and CDR2 LQKENI. The CDR3 has 14 amino acids. General study points: Larger-cohort validation covered only one TCR beta V-J rearrangement. Tumor memory CD4+ T cell TCR gene usage was found to cluster with blood and lymph node memory CD4+ cells and with lymph node naive CD4+ cells.

Memory CD4+ cells were defined as CD4+CD45RO+CD25-. Sequences were obtained from memory CD4+ T cells sorted from a lymph node. Subset of the sample: memory CD4+ T cells, CD4+CD45RO+CD25-. The origin of this receptor is a female donor with breast cancer. V gene TRBV18 combines with J gene TRBJ2-7; 8 bases are shared with TRBD2. As DNA, the CDR3 is TGTGCCAGCTCAGAATCAGCGGGAGTTTACGAGCAGTACTTC. Translation: CASSESAGVYEQYF.